This T cell receptor beta chain was retrieved from a study of PD-L1 blockade in urothelial cancer. The overall study: Researchers looked at the blood 3 weeks (second dose) and 6 weeks after treatment began.

TCRdb keeps only in-frame clones here, not all; method: immunoSEQ multiplex PCR. The sample lists approximately 79,000 clones; 85% were seen once. J gave up 3 bases and V 5 bases, and 8 bases lay outside the gene matches. Germline CDR1 is SGHTA and CDR2 is FQGNSA. This CDR3 is built from 16 residues. Only one count was recorded for this clone. Time point indicated: pretreatment peripheral blood. The study enrolled patients with locally advanced or metastatic urothelial carcinoma. This sequence was found in a man in his forties with urothelial cancer. This sequence joins TRBV7-2 and TRBJ2-1, with 9 nucleotides matching TRBD2. Sample: PBMCs, taken around atezolizumab (anti-PD-L1) treatment. CDR3 loop: CASSPVLAGLYNEQFF. DNA of the CDR3: TGTGCCAGCAGCCCAGTGCTAGCGGGGCTCTACAATGAGCAGTTCTTC.